The 13 T cell receptor beta chains presented below share a single source sample, sequenced in a study of T cell responses to AZD1222 COVID-19 vaccine. Sequencing was performed with immunoSEQ multiplex PCR; in TCRdb, only in-frame clones are kept and a portion is missing. The sample yields some 170,000 clones, 90% seen once. Source: peripheral blood, taken 28 days after the second dose of the MenACWY control vaccine. The receptors stem from an adult who received the MenACWY meningococcal vaccine as a control.

This clone was picked up one time. Other DNA sequences within the sample encode an identical CDR3. CDR3 residues: CSVGGDTQYF. CDR3 nucleotide sequence: TGCAGCGTTGGTGGGGATACGCAGTATTTT. The gene calls are TRBV29-1 and TRBJ2-3; D ambiguous. CDR3 length equals 10 residues. From germline, CDR1 is SQVTM and CDR2 ANQGSEA. Deletions cut 4 bases from V and 6 bases from J, with 5 bases between.

As regards this clone: The sample holds other DNA sequences that translate to the same CDR3. The CDR3 protein is CASSGNTIYF. The CDR3 DNA follows: TGTGCCAGCTCTGGAAACACCATATATTTT. The chain links TRBV9 to TRBJ1-3; no definite D call. The ends were cut back, 7 bases at V and 1 base at J, with 0 bases in the middle. There are 10 residues in the CDR3. The germline V gene has CDR1 SGDLS and CDR2 YYNGEE.

V gene TRBV29-1 combines with J gene TRBJ2-3; unclear D gene. In germline, CDR1 is SQVTM, CDR2 ANQGSEA. The CDR3 runs to 13 residues. Trimming shortened V by 3 bases and J by 4 bases, and 11 bases separated the two germline ends. In DNA form, the CDR3 reads TGCAGCGTTGACTTAGGGTTGCCAGATACGCAGTATTTT. The encoded protein is CSVDLGLPDTQYF.

V is TRBV28 and J is TRBJ2-7, with no clear D. V gave up 7 bases and J gave up 2 bases, with 12 bases separating them. Germline CDR1 MDHEN, CDR2 SYDVKM. The CDR3 totals 13 residues. CDR3 in amino acids: CASTDEWAYEQYF. The CDR3 coding sequence is TGTGCCAGCACCGACGAGTGGGCCTACGAGCAGTACTTC.

The V call is TRBV7-9, the J call TRBJ1-3; D is possibly TRBD1 (5 bases). Germline CDR1 is SEHNR and CDR2 is FQNEAQ (reference sequence). The CDR3 is 16 residues long. Between the trimmed V and J ends, which lost 6 bases and 2 bases, there was a span of 17 bases. The CDR3 DNA reads TGTGCCAGCAGTCGGGGTACAGGTACCCCTGGAAACACCATATATTTT. This encodes CASSRGTGTPGNTIYF.

The J gene is TRBJ2-5, the V gene TRBV7-2; 7 bases are shared with TRBD1. The V and J ends lost 5 bases and 0 bases, in that order; junction bases with no gene match: 9. Germline values: CDR1 SGHTA, CDR2 FQGNSA. The CDR3 is 16 residues long. The CDR3 nucleotides read TGTGCCAGCAGCGGGGAGACAGGGCAGTACCAAGAGACCCAGTACTTC. Protein: CASSGETGQYQETQYF.

The DNA of the CDR3 is TGTGCCAGCAGTTACGACAGGAGCTCCTACAATGAGCAGTTCTTC. Protein: CASSYDRSSYNEQFF. The V call is TRBV6-2 or TRBV6-3, the J call TRBJ2-1, with D perhaps TRBD1 (6 bases). Germline values: CDR1 MNHEY, CDR2 SVGEGT. The length of the CDR3 is 15 residues. Trimming cost V 2 bases and J 0 bases, with 8 bases left between them.

This clone was detected once. This rearrangement joins TRBV24-1 to TRBJ2-7; D is unresolved. This CDR3 has 13 amino acids. V lost 9 bases and J lost 0, with 11 bases in between. Germline-derived CDR1 and CDR2 are KGHDR and SFDVKD. The CDR3 nucleotides are TGTGCCACCTCAGATTCGGTCTCCTACGAGCAGTACTTC. It is translated as CATSDSVSYEQYF.

The V call is TRBV21-1, the J call TRBJ2-5; the DNA was not compared with TRBD1, the D call given in the table. TRBV21-1 is labeled a pseudogene. The CDR3 covers 14 residues. CDR3 DNA: TGTGCCAGCAGCACCACAGGGAATCCGGAGACCCAGTACTTC. It yields the protein CASSTTGNPETQYF.

The V gene is TRBV7-2, the J gene TRBJ2-7, with 12 bases that match TRBD1. Trimming took 5 bases from V and 0 from J; bases not matched to a gene: 11. The germline gives CDR1 SGHTA, CDR2 FQGNSA. CDR3 length: 18 residues. The CDR3 nucleotides read TGTGCCAGCAGCCCACAGGGACAGGGGGCTTCGACCTCCTACGAGCAGTACTTC. Encoded protein: CASSPQGQGASTSYEQYF.

V gene TRBV19 combines with J gene TRBJ2-7; 13 positions match TRBD2. This CDR3 has 16 residues. With V trimmed by 5 bases and J by 3 bases, 7 bases remained unmatched. Germline V gene lookup returns CDR1 LNHDA and CDR2 SQIVND (reference sequence). CDR3 in amino acids: CASSVYGTSGIYEQYF. DNA of the CDR3: TGTGCCAGTAGTGTTTACGGGACTAGCGGGATCTACGAGCAGTACTTC.

The chain carries TRBV2 and TRBJ1-2; D perhaps matches TRBD1 (5 bases). V was clipped by 3 bases and J by 0 bases, with 5 bases between them. This CDR3 comprises 13 residues. Germline loops: CDR1 SNHLY, CDR2 FYNNEI. The CDR3 protein is CASSEGANYGYTF. The CDR3 bases are TGTGCCAGCAGTGAGGGGGCTAACTATGGCTACACCTTC.

This clone was counted once. The chain has TRBV27 and TRBJ2-6, with D possibly matching TRBD2 (5 bases). CDR1 is MNHEY and CDR2 is SMNVEV in the germline V gene (reference sequence). Deletions cut 2 bases from V and 0 bases from J, with 5 bases between. The CDR3 consists of 15 residues. CDR3 in amino acids: CASSLLASGANVLTF. CDR3 in DNA: TGTGCCAGCAGTTTACTAGCCTCTGGGGCCAACGTCCTGACTTTC.